Each of the 21 T cell receptor beta chains below was sequenced from the same sample in a study of early T cells in non-severe SARS-CoV-2 infection (dated by TCRdb to the early 2020s). The library was prepared using 5' RACE. This sample was sequenced with a NextSeq 500. TCRdb passed the public sequencing reads through fastp at Q25 and MiXCR, retaining productive beta sequences. All rows with the same CDR3 protein become a single entry with the most common DNA and genes. The sample contains about 98,000 distinct CDR3 sequences, about 11% of them found a single time. The ten largest clones capture roughly 5% of the sample. Specimen: whole blood. The source of these receptors is an adult who was a healthcare worker with PCR-confirmed SARS-CoV-2 infection or an uninfected control (not recorded which).

This chain connects TRBV19 to TRBJ2-6, with D unresolved. The CDR3 length is 15 residues. The germline V and J ends were trimmed by 3 bases and 2 bases, with 8 bases remaining between them. Germline lookup yields CDR1 LNHDA and CDR2 SQIVND (reference sequence). In nucleotides, the CDR3 is TGTGCCAGTAGTATGAGCCTGGCTGGGGCCAACGTCCTGACTTTC. As protein: CASSMSLAGANVLTF.

This clonotype has just a few counts. The gene calls are TRBV11-1 and TRBJ2-7; TRBD1 aligns across 8 bases. The CDR3 contains 15 residues. Germline values: CDR1 SGHAT, CDR2 FQDESV (reference sequence). The V segment lost 1 base and the J segment 4 bases; nucleotides outside the gene matches: 6. DNA of the CDR3: TGTGCCAGCAGCTTAGGAGGACAGGGCGGTTACGAGCAGTACTTC. This translates into CASSLGGQGGYEQYF.

V gene TRBV12-5 combines with J gene TRBJ2-5; no definite D call. The CDR3 is 13 residues long. With 6 bases removed from V and 5 bases from J, the gap between germline ends came to 13 bases. Germline CDR1 and CDR2: LGHNT and FRNRAP. The CDR3 sequence is CASGLDPLETQYF. Here the CDR3 DNA reads TGTGCTAGTGGCCTCGACCCCCTGGAGACCCAGTACTTC.

This clonotype was detected many times. The chain couples TRBV6-1 to TRBJ2-3, with 14 bases aligning to TRBD2. CDR3 length: 16 residues. Trimming removed 5 bases from V and 5 bases from J; junction bases left unmatched: 6. Per the germline V gene, CDR1 is MNHNS and CDR2 is SASEGT. This CDR3 is CASSRTSGGQGDTQYF. CDR3 in DNA: TGTGCCAGCAGTCGGACTAGCGGGGGGCAAGGAGATACGCAGTATTTT.

This clonotype was seen repeatedly, ten times or more. The rearrangement links TRBV6-1 to TRBJ1-1, with D tentatively TRBD1 (5 bases). The CDR3 covers 13 residues. The V end lost 4 bases, the J end lost 3 bases, and 9 bases lay between the germline ends. CDR1 and CDR2 from the germline V gene are MNHNS and SASEGT. The CDR3: CASSVGGYTEAFF. As DNA, the CDR3 is TGTGCCAGCAGTGTCGGGGGTTACACTGAAGCTTTCTTT.

This clonotype was detected a few times. The rearrangement joins TRBV5-1 to TRBJ2-5; D ambiguous. V gave up 1 base and J gave up 3 bases, with 7 bases separating them. This CDR3 is built from 13 residues. Germline assignment: CDR1 SGHRS and CDR2 YFSETQ. The CDR3 reads CASSLRSEETQYF. The CDR3 DNA reads as TGCGCCAGCAGCTTGCGTTCGGAAGAGACCCAGTACTTC.

The CDR3 loop is CASSWSTGELFF. In DNA form, the CDR3 reads TGTGCCAGCAGTTGGAGCACCGGGGAGCTGTTTTTT. The chain links TRBV12-3 or TRBV12-4 to TRBJ2-2; D gene uncertain. The ends were cut back, 4 bases at V and 4 bases at J, with 4 bases in the middle. CDR3 length equals 12 residues.

This clonotype occurred a few times. The chain has TRBV12-3 or TRBV12-4 and TRBJ2-3, with D perhaps TRBD2 (6 bases). The CDR3 spans 14 residues. The ends were cut back, 3 bases at V and 4 bases at J, with 11 bases in the middle. Here the CDR3 reads CASSFTSLPDTQYF. The CDR3 DNA reads as TGTGCCAGCAGTTTTACTAGCTTACCAGATACGCAGTATTTT.

This chain uses TRBV10-3 with TRBJ2-7, with 12 bases aligning to TRBD2. The CDR3 runs to 14 residues. Trimming took 2 bases from V and 7 from J; bases not matched to a gene: 3. The germline CDR1 and CDR2 sequences are ENHRY and SYGVKD. The CDR3 is CAISEGLAGGEQYF. The CDR3 nucleotides are TGTGCCATCAGTGAGGGCCTAGCGGGAGGGGAGCAGTACTTC.

The chain has TRBV7-8 and TRBJ2-7; tentatively, D is TRBD1 (6 bases). The CDR3 loop spans 14 amino acids. Germline V gene lookup returns CDR1 SGHVS and CDR2 FQNEAQ. Trimming took off 5 bases at V and 0 bases at J, with 11 bases between the two ends. The CDR3: CASSPRQVSYEQYF. CDR3 nucleotide sequence: TGTGCCAGCAGCCCCCGACAGGTCTCCTACGAGCAGTACTTC.

In this sample, this clonotype turned up many times. CDR3 region: CASSFRPGLAGLNTGELFF. The CDR3 DNA is TGTGCCAGCAGCTTTAGGCCAGGACTAGCGGGCCTTAACACCGGGGAGCTGTTTTTT. J is TRBJ2-2 and V is TRBV11-2; 11 nucleotides match TRBD2. CDR3 length: 19 amino acids. Unmatched junction bases numbered 11, after V lost 3 bases and J lost 2 bases. Germline V CDR1 and CDR2: SGHAT, FQNNGV.

This clonotype was seen more than once but under ten times. The V and J genes are TRBV15 and TRBJ1-3; the D is unclear. Germline CDR1 and CDR2: LNHNV and YYDKDF (reference sequence). Trimming took 0 bases from V and 0 from J, leaving 3 bases between them. The CDR3 covers 14 residues. CDR3 sequence reads: CATSRDSSGNTIYF. In DNA, the CDR3 is TGTGCCACCAGCAGAGACAGCTCTGGAAACACCATATATTTT. The full variable domain, in which reference TRBV15 and TRBJ1-3 provide the parts outside the CDR3, is DAMVIQNPRYQVTQFGKPVTLSCSQTLNHNVMYWYQQKSSQAPKLLFHYYDKDFNNEADTPDNFQSRRPNTSFCFLDIRSPGLGDTAMYLCATSRDSSGNTIYFGEGSWLTVV.

This clonotype was seen at least ten times. The J gene is TRBJ1-1, the V gene TRBV11-3, with D uncertain. The CDR3 has 13 residues. Germline CDR1 is SGHNT and CDR2 is YENEEA. V dropped 1 base and J dropped 6 bases, with 9 bases sitting between them. The CDR3: CASSLASSPEAFF. DNA for the CDR3: TGTGCCAGCAGCTTAGCCTCGTCCCCTGAAGCTTTCTTT.

This clonotype was counted between two and nine times. V gene TRBV6-1 combines with J gene TRBJ1-1; D is undetermined. V lost 8 bases to trimming and J lost 4 bases, with 14 bases between them. This CDR3 contains 13 residues. Germline V gene data show CDR1 as MNHNS and CDR2 as SASEGT. This chain's CDR3 is CASLRPEATEAFF. In DNA, the CDR3 is TGTGCCAGCCTGCGTCCCGAGGCCACTGAAGCTTTCTTT.

This clonotype was seen repeatedly, ten times or more. V usage is TRBV6-2 or TRBV6-3 and J usage is TRBJ1-5; 7 nucleotides agree with TRBD1. V was pared by 4 bases and J by 2 bases, with 2 bases of the junction left unmatched. Germline CDR1 and CDR2: MNHEY and SVGEGT. The CDR3 has 14 residues. In DNA, the CDR3 is TGTGCCAGCAGTTGGACAGGCCGCAATCAGCCCCAGCATTTT. Translated, it gives CASSWTGRNQPQHF.

The chain combines TRBV28 with TRBJ1-5; D ambiguous. The V gene lost 2 bases and the J gene lost 4 bases, with 9 bases spanning the gap. The CDR3 contains 14 residues. Germline V lookup: CDR1 MDHEN, CDR2 SYDVKM. The CDR3 spells CASSLGPVNQPQHF. The CDR3 DNA reads TGTGCCAGCAGTTTAGGGCCAGTTAATCAGCCCCAGCATTTT.

This clonotype has only a few counts. This sequence joins TRBV20-1 and TRBJ1-5; 7 bases fit TRBD1. The CDR3 sequence is 13 residues long. The J segment lost 5 bases and the V segment lost 4 bases, leaving 5 bases of the junction unmatched. Germline CDR1 DFQATT, CDR2 SNEGSKA (reference sequence). CDR3 in amino acids: CSATTGKYQPQHF. In nucleotides, the CDR3 is TGCAGTGCTACGACAGGGAAATATCAGCCCCAGCATTTT.

The V gene is TRBV14, the J gene TRBJ1-2; 7 bases agree with TRBD1. This CDR3 contains 15 residues. Per the germline V gene, CDR1 is SGHDN and CDR2 is FVKESK. The junction had 7 bases not matched to a gene; V was cut back by 2 bases and J by 4 bases. The CDR3: CASSQSPQGIYGYTF. CDR3 sequence (DNA): TGTGCCAGCAGCCAATCTCCACAGGGGATCTATGGCTACACCTTC.

This chain connects TRBV2 to TRBJ2-1; D gene uncertain. The V end lost 3 bases, the J end lost 0 bases, and 9 bases lay between the germline ends. This CDR3 region has 15 residues. The V gene's germline CDR1 is SNHLY and CDR2 FYNNEI. Written as DNA, the CDR3 is TGTGCCAGCAGTGACCCCCCCTCCTCCTACAATGAGCAGTTCTTC. Amino acids: CASSDPPSSYNEQFF. Using reference TRBV2 and TRBJ2-1 for the parts outside the CDR3, the full variable domain is EPEVTQTPSHQVTQMGQEVILRCVPISNHLYFYWYRQILGQKVEFLVSFYNNEISEKSEIFDDQFSVERPDGSNFTLKIRSTKLEDSAMYFCASSDPPSSYNEQFFGPGTRLTVL.

This clonotype was recorded at least ten times. The V and J genes are TRBV18 and TRBJ2-7; D call uncertain. CDR1 is KGHSH, CDR2 LQKENI, per germline. CDR3 size: 14 residues. Trimming left V 3 bases short and J 6 bases short, with 15 bases between. For the CDR3, the DNA is TGTGCCAGCTCACCCGGCAGGACGATTAGCGAGCAGTACTTC. Translation gives CASSPGRTISEQYF.

This clonotype was counted only a few times. The CDR3 spells CASSAQGWNSPLHF. As DNA, the CDR3 is TGTGCCAGCAGCGCACAGGGTTGGAATTCACCCCTCCACTTT. This chain links TRBV5-4 with TRBJ1-6; a possible D gene is TRBD1 (6 bases). This CDR3 comprises 14 residues. Trimming shortened V by 4 bases and J by 7 bases, and 12 bases separated the two germline ends. Per germline, CDR1 SGHNT and CDR2 YYREEE (reference sequence).